The rows below give T cell receptor beta chains drawn from one sample of a study of T cells in Graves' hyperthyroidism and ophthalmopathy. From the multiplex PCR reads, TCRdb called clonotypes with MiXCR, one entry per CDR3 protein. This table has some 370,000 distinct CDR3 sequences, approximately 17% appearing once. The sample was blood. These receptors all stem from a woman aged 25 to 39 with Graves' hyperthyroidism that later progressed to Graves' ophthalmopathy. Each CDR3 is given with its conserved first and last residue. Each record gives: V gene, D gene, clone size, J gene, CDR3 DNA, CDR3 protein. The D gene is left open where the match is weak. The size entry is marked missing in some rows and otherwise reads once, few, many or a size class.

v_call: TRBV20-1; d_call: .; clone_size: .; j_call: TRBJ1-4; cdr3_nt: TGCAGTGCTAGAGATAGTAGAGTTCTGGCTAATGAAAAACTGTTTTTT; cdr3_aa: CSARDSRVLANEKLFF
v_call: TRBV30; d_call: .; clone_size: few; j_call: TRBJ2-7; cdr3_nt: TGTGCCTGGACCAAACCAGGGTGGCGGTACGAGCAGTACTTC; cdr3_aa: CAWTKPGWRYEQYF
v_call: TRBV30; d_call: TRBD2; clone_size: .; j_call: TRBJ2-3; cdr3_nt: TGTGCCTGGGCGGGACTAGCGGGTCTGCCTCGGGCCACAGATACGCAGTATTTT; cdr3_aa: CAWAGLAGLPRATDTQYF
v_call: TRBV27; d_call: TRBD1; clone_size: many; j_call: TRBJ1-2; cdr3_nt: TGTGCCAGCAGCTACGACAGGGCGGGGGCCTACTATGGCTACACCTTC; cdr3_aa: CASSYDRAGAYYGYTF
v_call: TRBV5-1; d_call: TRBD1; clone_size: few; j_call: TRBJ2-3; cdr3_nt: TGCGCCAGCAGCTTTGGTGACAGGGCCCTCACAGATACGCAGTATTTT; cdr3_aa: CASSFGDRALTDTQYF
v_call: TRBV18; d_call: .; clone_size: many; j_call: TRBJ2-7; cdr3_nt: TGTGCCAGCTCACCAAATCGGGACGAGCAGTACTTC; cdr3_aa: CASSPNRDEQYF
v_call: TRBV5-1; d_call: TRBD1; clone_size: many; j_call: TRBJ2-1; cdr3_nt: TGCGCGAGCAGCTTGTGGGCTGGGACAGACAATGAGCAGTTCTTC; cdr3_aa: CASSLWAGTDNEQFF
v_call: TRBV20-1; d_call: TRBD2; clone_size: few; j_call: TRBJ2-2; cdr3_nt: TGCAGTGCTAGATGGGTAGCGGGAGATACCGGGGAGCTGTTTTTT; cdr3_aa: CSARWVAGDTGELFF
v_call: TRBV9; d_call: .; clone_size: many; j_call: TRBJ2-3; cdr3_nt: TGTGCCAGCAGCGTAGGGCCAGATACGCAGTATTTT; cdr3_aa: CASSVGPDTQYF
v_call: TRBV7-9; d_call: .; clone_size: .; j_call: TRBJ1-2; cdr3_nt: TGTGCCAGCAGCTCCGGGGAGGAGGACGGCTACACCTTC; cdr3_aa: CASSSGEEDGYTF
v_call: TRBV28; d_call: .; clone_size: many; j_call: TRBJ2-2; cdr3_nt: TGTGCCAGCAGTTCCCTCTACACCGGGGAGCTGTTTTTT; cdr3_aa: CASSSLYTGELFF